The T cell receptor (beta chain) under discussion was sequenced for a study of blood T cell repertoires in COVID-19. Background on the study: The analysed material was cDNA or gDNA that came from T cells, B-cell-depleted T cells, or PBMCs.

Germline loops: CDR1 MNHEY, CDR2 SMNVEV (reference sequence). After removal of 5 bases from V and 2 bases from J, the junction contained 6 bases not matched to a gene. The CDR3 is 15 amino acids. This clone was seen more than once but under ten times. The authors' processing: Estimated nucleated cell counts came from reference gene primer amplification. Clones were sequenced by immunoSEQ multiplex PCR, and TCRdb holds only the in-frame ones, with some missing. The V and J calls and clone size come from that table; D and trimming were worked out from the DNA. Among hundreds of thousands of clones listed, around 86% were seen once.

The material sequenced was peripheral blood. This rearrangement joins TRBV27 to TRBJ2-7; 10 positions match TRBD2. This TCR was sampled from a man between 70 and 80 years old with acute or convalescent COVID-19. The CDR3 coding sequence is TGTGCCAGCAGTCTCTGGACTAGCGGAACCTACGAGCAGTACTTC. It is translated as CASSLWTSGTYEQYF.